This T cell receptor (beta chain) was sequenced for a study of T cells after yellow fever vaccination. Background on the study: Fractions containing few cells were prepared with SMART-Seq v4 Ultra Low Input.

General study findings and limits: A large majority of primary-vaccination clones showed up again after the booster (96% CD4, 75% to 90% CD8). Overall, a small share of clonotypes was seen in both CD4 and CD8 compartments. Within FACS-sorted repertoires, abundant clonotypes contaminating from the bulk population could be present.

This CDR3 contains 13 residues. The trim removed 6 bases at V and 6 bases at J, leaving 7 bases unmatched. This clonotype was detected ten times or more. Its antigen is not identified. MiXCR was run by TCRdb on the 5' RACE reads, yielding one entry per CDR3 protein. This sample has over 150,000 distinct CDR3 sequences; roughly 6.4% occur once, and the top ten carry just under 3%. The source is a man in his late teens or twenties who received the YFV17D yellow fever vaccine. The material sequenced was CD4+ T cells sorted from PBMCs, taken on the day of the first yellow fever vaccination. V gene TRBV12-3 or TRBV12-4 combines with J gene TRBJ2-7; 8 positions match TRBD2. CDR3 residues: CASRQPGLGEQYF. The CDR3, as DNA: TGTGCCAGCAGACAACCGGGACTAGGCGAGCAGTACTTC.